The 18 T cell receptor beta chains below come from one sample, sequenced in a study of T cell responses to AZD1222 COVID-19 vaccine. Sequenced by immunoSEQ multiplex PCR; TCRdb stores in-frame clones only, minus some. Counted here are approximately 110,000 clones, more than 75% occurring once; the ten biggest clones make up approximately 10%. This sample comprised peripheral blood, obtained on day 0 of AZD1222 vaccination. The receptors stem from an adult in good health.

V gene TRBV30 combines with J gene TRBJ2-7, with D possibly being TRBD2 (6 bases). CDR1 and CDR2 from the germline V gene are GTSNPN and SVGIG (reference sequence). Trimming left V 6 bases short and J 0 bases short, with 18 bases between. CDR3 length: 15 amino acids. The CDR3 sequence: CACSEGSGVSYEQYF. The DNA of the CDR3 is TGTGCCTGCAGCGAGGGTAGCGGAGTCTCCTACGAGCAGTACTTC. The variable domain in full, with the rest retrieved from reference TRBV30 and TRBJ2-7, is SQTIHQWPATLVQPVGSPLSLECTVEGTSNPNLYWYRQAAGRGLQLLFYSVGIGQISSEVPQNLSASRPQDRQFILSSKKLLLSDSGFYLCACSEGSGVSYEQYFGPGTRLTVT.

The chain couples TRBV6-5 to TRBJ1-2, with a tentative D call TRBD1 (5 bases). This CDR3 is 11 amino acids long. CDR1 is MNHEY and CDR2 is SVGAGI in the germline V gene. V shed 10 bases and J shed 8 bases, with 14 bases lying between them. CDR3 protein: CAIRGGGGYTF. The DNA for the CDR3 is TGTGCCATCCGGGGGGGAGGGGGCTACACCTTC.

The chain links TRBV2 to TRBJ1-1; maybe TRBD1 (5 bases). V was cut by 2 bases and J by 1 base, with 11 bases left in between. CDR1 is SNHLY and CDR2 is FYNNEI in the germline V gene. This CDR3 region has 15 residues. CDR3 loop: CASSERRQGNTEAFF. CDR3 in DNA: TGTGCCAGCAGTGAACGTCGGCAGGGGAACACTGAAGCTTTCTTT. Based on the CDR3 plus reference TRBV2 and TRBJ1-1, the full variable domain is EPEVTQTPSHQVTQMGQEVILRCVPISNHLYFYWYRQILGQKVEFLVSFYNNEISEKSEIFDDQFSVERPDGSNFTLKIRSTKLEDSAMYFCASSERRQGNTEAFFGQGTRLTVV.

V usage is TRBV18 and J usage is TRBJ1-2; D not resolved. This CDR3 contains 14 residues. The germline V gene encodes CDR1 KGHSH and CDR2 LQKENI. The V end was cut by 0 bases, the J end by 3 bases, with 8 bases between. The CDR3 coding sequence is TGTGCCAGCTCACCACCGGACGATTACTATGGCTACACCTTC. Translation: CASSPPDDYYGYTF.

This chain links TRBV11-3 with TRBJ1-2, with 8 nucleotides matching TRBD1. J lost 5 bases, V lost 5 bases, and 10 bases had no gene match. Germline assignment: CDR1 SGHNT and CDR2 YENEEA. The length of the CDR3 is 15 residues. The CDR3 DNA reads TGTGCCAGCAGCCTACCGGGACAGGCACGATATGGCTACACCTTC. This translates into CASSLPGQARYGYTF.

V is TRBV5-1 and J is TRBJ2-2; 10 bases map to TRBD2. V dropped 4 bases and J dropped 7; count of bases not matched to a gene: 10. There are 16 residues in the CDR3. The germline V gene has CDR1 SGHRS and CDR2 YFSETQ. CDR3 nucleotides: TGCGCCAGCAGCCGTACCAGCGGGGGGGATGTCGGGGAGCTGTTTTTT. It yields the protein CASSRTSGGDVGELFF.

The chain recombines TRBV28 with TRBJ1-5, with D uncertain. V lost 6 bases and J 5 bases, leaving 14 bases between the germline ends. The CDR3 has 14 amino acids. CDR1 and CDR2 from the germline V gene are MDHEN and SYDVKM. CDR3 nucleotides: TGTGCCAGCAGCCCCCTGGACGGGCATCAGCCCCAGCATTTT. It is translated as CASSPLDGHQPQHF. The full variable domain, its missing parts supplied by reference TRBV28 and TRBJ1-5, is DVKVTQSSRYLVKRTGEKVFLECVQDMDHENMFWYRQDPGLGLRLIYFSYDVKMKEKGDIPEGYSVSREKKERFSLILESASTNQTSMYLCASSPLDGHQPQHFGDGTRLSIL.

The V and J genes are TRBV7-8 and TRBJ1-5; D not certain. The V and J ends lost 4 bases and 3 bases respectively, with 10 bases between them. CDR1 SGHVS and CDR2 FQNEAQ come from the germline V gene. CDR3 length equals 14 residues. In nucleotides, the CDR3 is TGTGCCAGCAGCTCCGCACAGCTCAATCAGCCCCAGCATTTT. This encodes CASSSAQLNQPQHF.

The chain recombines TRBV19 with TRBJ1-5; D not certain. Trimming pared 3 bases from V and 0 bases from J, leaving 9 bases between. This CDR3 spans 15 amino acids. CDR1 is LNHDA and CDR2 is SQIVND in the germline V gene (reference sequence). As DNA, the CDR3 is TGTGCCAGTAGTATGGATGCAGCTAGCAATCAGCCCCAGCATTTT. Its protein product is CASSMDAASNQPQHF.

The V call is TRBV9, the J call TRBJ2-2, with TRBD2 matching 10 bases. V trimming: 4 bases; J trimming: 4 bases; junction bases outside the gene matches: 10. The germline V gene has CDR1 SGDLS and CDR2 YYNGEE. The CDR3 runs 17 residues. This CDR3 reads CASSPQPGLAFTGELFF. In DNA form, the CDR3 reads TGTGCCAGCAGCCCACAACCGGGACTAGCGTTCACCGGGGAGCTGTTTTTT. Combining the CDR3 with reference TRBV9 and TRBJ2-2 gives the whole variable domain DSGVTQTPKHLITATGQRVTLRCSPRSGDLSVYWYQQSLDQGLQFLIQYYNGEERAKGNILERFSAQQFPDLHSELNLSSLELGDSALYFCASSPQPGLAFTGELFFGEGSRLTVL.

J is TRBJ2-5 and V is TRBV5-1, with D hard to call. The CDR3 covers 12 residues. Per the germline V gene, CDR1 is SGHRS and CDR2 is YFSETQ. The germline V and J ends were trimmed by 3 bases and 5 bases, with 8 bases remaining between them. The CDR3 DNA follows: TGCGCCAGCAGCTGGACCACGGAGACCCAGTACTTC. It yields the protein CASSWTTETQYF. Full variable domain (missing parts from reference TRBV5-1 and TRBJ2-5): KAGVTQTPRYLIKTRGQQVTLSCSPISGHRSVSWYQQTPGQGLQFLFEYFSETQRNKGNFPGRFSGRQFSNSRSEMNVSTLELGDSALYLCASSWTTETQYFGPGTRLLVL.

CDR3 DNA sequence: TGCAGCGTTGAGGTAGCGGGAGGTGACGAGCAGTACTTC. Its protein product is CSVEVAGGDEQYF. The chain couples TRBV29-1 to TRBJ2-7; 10 bases map to TRBD2. CDR3 size: 13 residues. After removal of 3 bases from V and 5 bases from J, the junction contained 4 bases not matched to a gene. Germline loops: CDR1 SQVTM, CDR2 ANQGSEA.

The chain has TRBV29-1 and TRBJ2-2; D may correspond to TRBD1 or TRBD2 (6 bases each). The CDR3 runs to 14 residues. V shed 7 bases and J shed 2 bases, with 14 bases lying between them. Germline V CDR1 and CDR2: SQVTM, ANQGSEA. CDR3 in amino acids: CSAGARLNTGELFF. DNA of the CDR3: TGCAGCGCGGGGGCGAGGTTAAACACCGGGGAGCTGTTTTTT.

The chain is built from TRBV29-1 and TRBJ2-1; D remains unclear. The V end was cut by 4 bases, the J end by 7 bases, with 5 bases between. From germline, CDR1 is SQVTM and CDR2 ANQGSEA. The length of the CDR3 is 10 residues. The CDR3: CSVVGNEQFF. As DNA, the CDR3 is TGCAGCGTTGTTGGGAATGAGCAGTTCTTC.

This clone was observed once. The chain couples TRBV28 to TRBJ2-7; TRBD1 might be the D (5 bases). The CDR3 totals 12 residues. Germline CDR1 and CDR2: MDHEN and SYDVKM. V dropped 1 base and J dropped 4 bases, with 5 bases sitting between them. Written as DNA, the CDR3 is TGTGCCAGCAGTTTATCAGGGTACGAGCAGTACTTC. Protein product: CASSLSGYEQYF.

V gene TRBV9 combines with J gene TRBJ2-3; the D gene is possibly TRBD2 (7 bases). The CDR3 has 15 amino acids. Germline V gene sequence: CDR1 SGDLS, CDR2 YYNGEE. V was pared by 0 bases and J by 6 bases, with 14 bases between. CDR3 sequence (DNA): TGTGCCAGCAGCGTAGCGGGGGGCTCGGGGGATACGCAGTATTTT. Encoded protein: CASSVAGGSGDTQYF.

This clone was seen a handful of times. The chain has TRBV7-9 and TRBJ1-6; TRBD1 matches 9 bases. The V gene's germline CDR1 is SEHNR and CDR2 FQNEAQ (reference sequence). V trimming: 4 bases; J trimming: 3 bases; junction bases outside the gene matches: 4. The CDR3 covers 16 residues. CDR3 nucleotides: TGTGCCAGCAGCTCGGGACAGGGCTTCTATAATTCACCCCTCCACTTT. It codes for CASSSGQGFYNSPLHF.

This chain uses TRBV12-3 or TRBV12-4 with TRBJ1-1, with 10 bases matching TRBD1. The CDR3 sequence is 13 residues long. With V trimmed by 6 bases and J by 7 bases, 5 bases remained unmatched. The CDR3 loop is CASSRGQGYEAFF. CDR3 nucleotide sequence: TGTGCCAGCAGCAGGGGACAGGGGTATGAAGCTTTCTTT.